This TCR beta chain comes out of a study of cytomegalovirus exposure and HLA in healthy donors. Germline V gene lookup returns CDR1 SQVTM and CDR2 ANQGSEA. V lost 0 bases to trimming and J lost 5 bases; unmatched junction nucleotides: 6. The CDR3 consists of 16 residues. 13 Jbeta primers and 60 Vbeta primers were used for the PCR. Assay used: immunoSEQ multiplex PCR; TCRdb lists only in-frame clones, some missing. Recorded for this sample: 150,000 to 200,000 clones. This clonotype was sampled from a woman between 18 and 30 years old in good health and CMV-seropositive. J is TRBJ2-2 and V is TRBV29-1; TRBD1 aligns across 10 bases. Sequencing input: PBMCs. Written as DNA, the CDR3 is TGCAGCGTTGAAGATCCCGGGACAGGGGTAACCGGGGAGCTGTTTTTT. It specifies CSVEDPGTGVTGELFF.